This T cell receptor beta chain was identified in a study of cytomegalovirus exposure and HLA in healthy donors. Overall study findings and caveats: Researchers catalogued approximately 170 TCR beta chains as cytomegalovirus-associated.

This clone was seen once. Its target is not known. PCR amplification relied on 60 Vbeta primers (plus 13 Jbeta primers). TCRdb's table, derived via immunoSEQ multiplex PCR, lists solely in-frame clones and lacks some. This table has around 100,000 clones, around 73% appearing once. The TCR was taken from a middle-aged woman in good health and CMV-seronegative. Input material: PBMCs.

CDR3 residues: CASSLWTGETQYF. In DNA, the CDR3 is TGTGCCAGCAGCCTATGGACTGGTGAGACCCAGTACTTC. This chain links TRBV9 with TRBJ2-5; weak D call: TRBD2 (5 bases). This CDR3 is 13 amino acids long. Between the trimmed V and J ends, which lost 4 bases and 5 bases, there was a span of 12 bases. Germline loops: CDR1 SGDLS, CDR2 YYNGEE.